This TCR beta chain was identified during a study of a mutant IDH1 vaccine in newly diagnosed glioma. Study-level information: Patients arrived already treated with radiotherapy, temozolomide, or both, most having had both. The study held visit V12 at week 35 and visit V13 at week 47.

Data came from immunoSEQ multiplex PCR; TCRdb stores just in-frame clones and leaves some out. The repertoire has tens of thousands of clones, more than 70% of them found once; the top ten carry about an eighth. Sample time point: week 35, safety follow-up. A single vaccine dose contained 300 ug of mutant IDH1 20-mer peptide, and topical imiquimod was used with it. The donors' diagnosis was new WHO grade 3 or 4 astrocytoma that was IDH1-mutant and ATRX-lost. Details on this clone: Its antigen is unknown.

The CDR3 extends over 14 amino acids. Trimming shortened V by 1 base and J by 2 bases, and 10 bases separated the two germline ends. Germline V CDR1 and CDR2: SGHRS, YFSETQ. This receptor was obtained from a man younger than 30 with glioma. The chain recombines TRBV5-1 with TRBJ2-7; D uncertain. The source was PBMCs, collected from a glioma patient whose treatment included an IDH1 peptide vaccine. The CDR3 nucleotides are TGCGCCAGCAGCTTGAGTCCCACAACCTACGAGCAGTACTTC. Translation: CASSLSPTTYEQYF.